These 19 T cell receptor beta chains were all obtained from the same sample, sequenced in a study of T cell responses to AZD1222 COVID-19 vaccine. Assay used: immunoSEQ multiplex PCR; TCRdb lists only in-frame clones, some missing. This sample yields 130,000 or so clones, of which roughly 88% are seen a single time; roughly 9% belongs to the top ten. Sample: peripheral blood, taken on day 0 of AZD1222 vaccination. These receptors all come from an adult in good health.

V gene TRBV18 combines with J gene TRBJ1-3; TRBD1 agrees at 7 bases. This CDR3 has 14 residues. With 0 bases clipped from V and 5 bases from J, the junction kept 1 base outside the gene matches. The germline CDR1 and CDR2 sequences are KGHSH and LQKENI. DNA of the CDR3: TGTGCCAGCTCACCACCGGGACAGCGAAACACCATATATTTT. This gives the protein CASSPPGQRNTIYF.

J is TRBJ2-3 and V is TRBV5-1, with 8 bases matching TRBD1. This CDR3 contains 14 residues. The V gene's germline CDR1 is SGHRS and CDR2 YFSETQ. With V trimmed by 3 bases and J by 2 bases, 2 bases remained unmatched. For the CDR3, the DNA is TGCGCCAGCAGCTCGGGACAGGACACAGATACGCAGTATTTT. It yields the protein CASSSGQDTDTQYF.

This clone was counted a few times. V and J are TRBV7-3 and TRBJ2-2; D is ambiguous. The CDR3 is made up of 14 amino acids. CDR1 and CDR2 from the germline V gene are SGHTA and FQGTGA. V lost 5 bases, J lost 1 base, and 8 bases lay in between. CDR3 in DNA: TGTGCCAGCAGCCATGACCGGAACACCGGGGAGCTGTTTTTT. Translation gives CASSHDRNTGELFF.

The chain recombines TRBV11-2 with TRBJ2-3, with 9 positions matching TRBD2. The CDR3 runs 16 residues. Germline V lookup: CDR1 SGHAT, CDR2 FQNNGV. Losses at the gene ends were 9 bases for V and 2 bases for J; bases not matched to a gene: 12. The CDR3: CASRLWGGRATDTQYF. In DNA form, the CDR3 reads TGTGCCAGTCGATTGTGGGGCGGGAGGGCCACAGATACGCAGTATTTT.

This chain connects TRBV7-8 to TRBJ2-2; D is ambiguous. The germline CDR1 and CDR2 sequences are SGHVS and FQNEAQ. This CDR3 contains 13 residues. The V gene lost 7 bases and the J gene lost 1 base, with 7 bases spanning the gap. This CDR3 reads CASTRRNTGELFF. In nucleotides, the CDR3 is TGTGCCAGCACTCGTAGGAACACCGGGGAGCTGTTTTTT.

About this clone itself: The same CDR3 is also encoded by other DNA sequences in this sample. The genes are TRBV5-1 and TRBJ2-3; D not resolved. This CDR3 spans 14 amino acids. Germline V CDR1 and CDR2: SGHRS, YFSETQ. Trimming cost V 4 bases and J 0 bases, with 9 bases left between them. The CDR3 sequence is CASSPSTSTDTQYF. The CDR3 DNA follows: TGCGCCAGCAGCCCATCTACTAGCACAGATACGCAGTATTTT. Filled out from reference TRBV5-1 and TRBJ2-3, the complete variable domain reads KAGVTQTPRYLIKTRGQQVTLSCSPISGHRSVSWYQQTPGQGLQFLFEYFSETQRNKGNFPGRFSGRQFSNSRSEMNVSTLELGDSALYLCASSPSTSTDTQYFGPGTRLTVL.

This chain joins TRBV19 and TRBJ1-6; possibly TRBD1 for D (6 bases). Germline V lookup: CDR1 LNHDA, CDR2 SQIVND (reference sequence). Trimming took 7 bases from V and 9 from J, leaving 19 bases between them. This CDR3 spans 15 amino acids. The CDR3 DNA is TGTGCCAGTAACCCCTCCTGGCAGGGGTTTTCACCCCTCCACTTT. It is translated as CASNPSWQGFSPLHF.

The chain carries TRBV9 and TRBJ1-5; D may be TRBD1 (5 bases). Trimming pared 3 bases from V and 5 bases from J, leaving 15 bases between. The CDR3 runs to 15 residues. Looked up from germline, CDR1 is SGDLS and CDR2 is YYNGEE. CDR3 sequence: CASSETGLKYQPQHF. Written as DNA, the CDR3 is TGTGCCAGCAGCGAGACGGGACTAAAATATCAGCCCCAGCATTTT.

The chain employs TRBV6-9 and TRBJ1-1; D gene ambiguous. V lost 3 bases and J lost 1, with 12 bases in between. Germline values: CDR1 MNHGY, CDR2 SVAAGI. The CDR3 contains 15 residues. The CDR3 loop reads CASSYQAPKNTEAFF. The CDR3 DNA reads TGTGCCAGCAGTTACCAAGCCCCTAAGAACACTGAAGCTTTCTTT.

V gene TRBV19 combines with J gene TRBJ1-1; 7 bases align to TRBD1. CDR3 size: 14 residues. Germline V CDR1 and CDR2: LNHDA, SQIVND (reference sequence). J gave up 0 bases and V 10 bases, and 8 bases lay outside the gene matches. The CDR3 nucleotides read TGTGCCACACGACAGGGAGGTATGAACACTGAAGCTTTCTTT. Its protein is CATRQGGMNTEAFF.

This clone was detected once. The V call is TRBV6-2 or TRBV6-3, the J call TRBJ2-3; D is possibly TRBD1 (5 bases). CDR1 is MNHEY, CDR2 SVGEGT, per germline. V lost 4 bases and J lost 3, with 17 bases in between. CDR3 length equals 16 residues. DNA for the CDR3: TGTGCCAGCAGTTTTCACAAGGGCCGACAGACAGATACGCAGTATTTT. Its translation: CASSFHKGRQTDTQYF.

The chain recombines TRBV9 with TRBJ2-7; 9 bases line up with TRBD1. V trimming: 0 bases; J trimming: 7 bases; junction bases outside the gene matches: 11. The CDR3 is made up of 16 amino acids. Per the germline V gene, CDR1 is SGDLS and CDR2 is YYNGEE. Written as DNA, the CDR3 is TGTGCCAGCAGCGTAGTTGGGACAGGGTCCCTTGGGGAGCAGTACTTC. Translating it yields CASSVVGTGSLGEQYF.

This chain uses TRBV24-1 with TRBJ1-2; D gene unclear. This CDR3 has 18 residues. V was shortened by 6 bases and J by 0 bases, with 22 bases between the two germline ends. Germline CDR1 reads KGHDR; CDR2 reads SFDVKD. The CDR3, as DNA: TGTGCCACCAGTCCAGGAGGTACGGGGTTAGGAGCTAACTATGGCTACACCTTC. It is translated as CATSPGGTGLGANYGYTF.

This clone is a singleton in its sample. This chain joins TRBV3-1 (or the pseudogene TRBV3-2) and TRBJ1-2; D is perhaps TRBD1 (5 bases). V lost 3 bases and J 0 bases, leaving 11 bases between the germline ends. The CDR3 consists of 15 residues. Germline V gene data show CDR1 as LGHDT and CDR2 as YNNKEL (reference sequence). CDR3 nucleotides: TGTGCCAGCAGCCATTGGGACCGACCTAACTATGGCTACACCTTC. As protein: CASSHWDRPNYGYTF.

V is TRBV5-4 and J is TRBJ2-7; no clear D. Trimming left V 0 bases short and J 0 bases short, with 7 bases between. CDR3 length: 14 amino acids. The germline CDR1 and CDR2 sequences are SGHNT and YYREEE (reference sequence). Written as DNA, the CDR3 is TGTGCCAGCAGCTTGGAGATGAGCTCCTACGAGCAGTACTTC. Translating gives CASSLEMSSYEQYF.

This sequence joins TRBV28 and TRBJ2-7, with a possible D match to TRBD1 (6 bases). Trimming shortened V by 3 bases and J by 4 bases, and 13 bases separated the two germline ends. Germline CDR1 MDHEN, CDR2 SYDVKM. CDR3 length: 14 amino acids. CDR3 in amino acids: CASSLGAAGYEQYF. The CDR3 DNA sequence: TGTGCCAGCAGTTTGGGGGCCGCAGGGTACGAGCAGTACTTC.

The CDR3 is CSANPMAEAFF. The CDR3 DNA reads as TGCAGTGCAAATCCTATGGCTGAAGCTTTCTTT. The rearrangement uses TRBV20-1 and TRBJ1-1; no reliable D call. V gave up 6 bases and J gave up 6 bases, with 11 bases separating them. CDR3 length: 11 residues. Germline CDR1 reads DFQATT; CDR2 reads SNEGSKA (reference sequence).

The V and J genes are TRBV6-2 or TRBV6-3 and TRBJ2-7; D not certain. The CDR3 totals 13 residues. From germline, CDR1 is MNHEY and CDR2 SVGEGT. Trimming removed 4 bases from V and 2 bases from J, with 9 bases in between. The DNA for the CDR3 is TGTGCCAGCAGTTCGGCCAACACCTACGAGCAGTACTTC. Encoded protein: CASSSANTYEQYF.

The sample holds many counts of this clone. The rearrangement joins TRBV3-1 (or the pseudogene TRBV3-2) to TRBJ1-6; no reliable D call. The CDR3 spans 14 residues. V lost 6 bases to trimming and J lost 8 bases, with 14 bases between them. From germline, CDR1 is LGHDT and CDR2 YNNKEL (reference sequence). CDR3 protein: CASRHIRDDSPLHF. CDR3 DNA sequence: TGTGCCAGCAGGCACATCCGGGATGATTCACCCCTCCACTTT.